Listed below are T cell receptor beta chains from one sample, sequenced in a study of blood T cell repertoires in COVID-19. Measured with immunoSEQ multiplex PCR; TCRdb has only the in-frame clones, and not every one. The table includes under 150,000 clones, about 88% detected once. The sequencing input was peripheral blood. The receptors here all came from a woman in her sixties or seventies who had recovered from COVID-19. CDR3s leave out the opening cysteine and the closing phenylalanine or tryptophan. Each record gives: V gene, J gene, CDR3 protein.

V gene: TRBV7-2; J gene: TRBJ2-3; CDR3 protein: ASSLGGESTDTQY
V gene: TRBV19; J gene: TRBJ2-5; CDR3 protein: ASSTLGVGGETQY
V gene: TRBV5-5; J gene: TRBJ2-1; CDR3 protein: ASSPPSSYNEQF
V gene: TRBV7-9; J gene: TRBJ1-3; CDR3 protein: ASTTTSTGNTIY
V gene: TRBV7-3; J gene: TRBJ2-2; CDR3 protein: ASSFGYTGELF
V gene: TRBV20-1; J gene: TRBJ2-1; CDR3 protein: SATLAGQF
V gene: TRBV9; J gene: TRBJ2-1; CDR3 protein: ASSPRGGGSRINEQF
V gene: TRBV6-5; J gene: TRBJ2-6; CDR3 protein: ASSQDRLRANVLT
V gene: TRBV4-2; J gene: TRBJ1-2; CDR3 protein: ASSPVMEDGYT
V gene: TRBV5-3; J gene: TRBJ1-2; CDR3 protein: ARSPRTSRNGYT
V gene: TRBV30; J gene: TRBJ2-7; CDR3 protein: AWSSQGYEQY
V gene: TRBV10-3; J gene: TRBJ2-2; CDR3 protein: AISESQDWAGELF
V gene: TRBV20-1; J gene: TRBJ2-7; CDR3 protein: SASRWTRSHEQY
V gene: TRBV29-1; J gene: TRBJ2-7; CDR3 protein: SVERQGDSYEQY
V gene: TRBV7-2; J gene: TRBJ2-7; CDR3 protein: ASSVNRGFYEQY
V gene: TRBV28; J gene: TRBJ2-3; CDR3 protein: ASSLELDTQY
V gene: TRBV9; J gene: TRBJ2-7; CDR3 protein: ASSVSKNEQY